The sequence of this T cell receptor (beta chain) was determined in a study of shared clonotypes between healthy human individuals. Study-wide findings and caveats: Naive subsets usually exceeded memory subsets in estimated richness.

As concerns this clone: The target antigen is unknown.

Measured with immunoSEQ multiplex PCR; TCRdb has only the in-frame clones, and not every one. The sample holds approximately 2.5 million clones, more than 90% seen once. The sequencing sample was made of naive CD4+ T cells sorted from blood. The subset: CD45RA+ positively selected. The TCR sequence derives from a man between 18 and 29 years old in good health.

CDR3 bases: TGTGCCATCACCGAGGGGGGGGCGGACGAGCAGTACTTC. Translation gives CAITEGGADEQYF. The V call is TRBV10-3, the J call TRBJ2-7, with D possibly TRBD2 on 7 matching bases. The ends were cut back, 7 bases at V and 5 bases at J, with 15 bases in the middle. Looked up from germline, CDR1 is ENHRY and CDR2 is SYGVKD. CDR3 length equals 13 residues.